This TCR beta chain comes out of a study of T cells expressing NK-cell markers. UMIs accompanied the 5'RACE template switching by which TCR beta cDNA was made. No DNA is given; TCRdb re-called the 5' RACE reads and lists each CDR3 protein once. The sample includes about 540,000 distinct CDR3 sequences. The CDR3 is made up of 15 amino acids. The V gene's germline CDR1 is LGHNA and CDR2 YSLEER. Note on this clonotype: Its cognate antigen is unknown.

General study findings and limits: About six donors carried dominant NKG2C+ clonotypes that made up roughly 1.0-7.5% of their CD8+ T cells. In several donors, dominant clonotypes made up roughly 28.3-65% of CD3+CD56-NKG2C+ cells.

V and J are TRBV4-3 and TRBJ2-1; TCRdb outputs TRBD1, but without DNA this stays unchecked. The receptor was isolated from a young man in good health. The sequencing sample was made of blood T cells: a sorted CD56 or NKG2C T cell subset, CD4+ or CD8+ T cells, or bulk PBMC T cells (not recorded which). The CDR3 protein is CASSQDVDARVQQFF.